The next 2 T cell receptor beta chains were all read from a single sample in a study of shared T cell receptors in the human thymus. Sequencing used immunoSEQ multiplex PCR; TCRdb keeps in-frame clones, though not all of them. This table has some 720,000 clones, approximately 87% appearing once. These data were also filed under a second study, of human thymus T cells.

The sequenced material came from thymocytes. The receptors stem from a boy younger than two with a congenital heart defect.

As to this clone: The germline gene is not matched at one end of the junction; a read error may be the cause. Additional DNA sequences in this sample encode the identical CDR3. The CDR3 DNA reads TGTGCCAGCAGTATGAAAGCGGGAGGCTACGAACAGTACTTC. Residues: CASSMKAGGYEQYF. The J gene is TRBJ2-7, the V gene TRBV27; 9 bases match TRBD2. The germline CDR1 and CDR2 sequences are MNHEY and SMNVEV (reference sequence). This CDR3 comprises 14 residues.

In nucleotides, the CDR3 is TGTGCCAGTAGTATAGCGGCGGGAGTATTGCACAATGAGCAGTTCTTC. Its protein is CASSIAAGVLHNEQFF. The rearrangement links TRBV19 to TRBJ2-1; TRBD2 matches at 7 bases. The junction had 8 bases not matched to a gene; V was cut back by 1 base and J by 5 bases. CDR3 size: 16 residues. From germline, CDR1 is LNHDA and CDR2 SQIVND (reference sequence).